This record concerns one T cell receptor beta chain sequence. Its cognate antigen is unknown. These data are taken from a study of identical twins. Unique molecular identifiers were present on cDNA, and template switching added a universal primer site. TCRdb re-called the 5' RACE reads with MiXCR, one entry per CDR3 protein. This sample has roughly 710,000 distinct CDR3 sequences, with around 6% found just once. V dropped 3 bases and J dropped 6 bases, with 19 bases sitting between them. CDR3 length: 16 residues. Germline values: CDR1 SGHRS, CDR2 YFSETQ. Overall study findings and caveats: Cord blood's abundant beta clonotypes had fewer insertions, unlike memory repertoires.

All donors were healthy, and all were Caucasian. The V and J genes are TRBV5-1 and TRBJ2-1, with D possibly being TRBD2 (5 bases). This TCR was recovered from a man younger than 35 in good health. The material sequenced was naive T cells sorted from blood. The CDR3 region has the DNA TGCGCCAGCAGCTCGACCTCGCGAGGGAGCCCCAATGAGCAGTTCTTC. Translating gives CASSSTSRGSPNEQFF. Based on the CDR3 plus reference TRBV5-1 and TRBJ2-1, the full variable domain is KAGVTQTPRYLIKTRGQQVTLSCSPISGHRSVSWYQQTPGQGLQFLFEYFSETQRNKGNFPGRFSGRQFSNSRSEMNVSTLELGDSALYLCASSSTSRGSPNEQFFGPGTRLTVL.